The clone carrying this TCR beta chain showed up just a few times. The V gene's germline CDR1 is LNHDA and CDR2 SQIVND (reference sequence). The V gene end was trimmed by 2 bases and the J gene end by 7 bases; junction bases not matched to a gene: 4. The CDR3 sequence is 13 residues long. These data belong to a study of blood T cell repertoires in COVID-19. In the study overall: Italy, Spain and the United States were the sources of the convalescent and acute COVID-19 samples. T cells, B-cell-depleted T cells, or PBMCs provided the cDNA or gDNA that served as material.

Per the original data handling: Reference gene primer amplification gave estimated nucleated cell counts. Generated by immunoSEQ multiplex PCR, the TCRdb table keeps only in-frame clones and is missing some. V and J calls and clone size follow that table, whereas D and trimming were derived from the DNA. Found here are approximately 90,000 clones, 80% of them singletons; the top ten hold approximately 21%. The sequence was collected from an elderly woman with acute or convalescent COVID-19. The rearrangement uses TRBV19 and TRBJ2-7, with 8 positions matching TRBD1. The sequenced sample consisted of peripheral blood. The CDR3 region has the DNA TGTGCCAGTAGTATATCCAGGGGGCAAGAGCAGTACTTC. Its protein product is CASSISRGQEQYF.